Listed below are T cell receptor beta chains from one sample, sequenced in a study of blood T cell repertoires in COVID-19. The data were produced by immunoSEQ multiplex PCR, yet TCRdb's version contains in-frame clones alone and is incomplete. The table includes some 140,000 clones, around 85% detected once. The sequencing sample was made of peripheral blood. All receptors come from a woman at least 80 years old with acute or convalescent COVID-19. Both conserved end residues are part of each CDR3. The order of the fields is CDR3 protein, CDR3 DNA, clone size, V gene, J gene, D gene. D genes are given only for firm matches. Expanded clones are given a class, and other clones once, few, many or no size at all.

cdr3_aa: CASSSLALAGGNEQFF
cdr3_nt: TGCGCCAGCAGCTCCTTAGCACTAGCGGGGGGTAATGAGCAGTTCTTC
clone_size: .
v_call: TRBV5-1
j_call: TRBJ2-1
d_call: TRBD2

cdr3_aa: CATSDPTGSGELFF
cdr3_nt: TGTGCCACCAGTGATCCCACAGGGTCCGGGGAGCTGTTTTTT
clone_size: .
v_call: TRBV24-1
j_call: TRBJ2-2
d_call: .

cdr3_aa: CASGLATFGGWELFF
cdr3_nt: TGTGCTAGTGGTTTGGCCACCTTCGGGGGATGGGAGCTGTTTTTT
clone_size: .
v_call: TRBV12-5
j_call: TRBJ2-2
d_call: .

cdr3_aa: CASSLRGAANYGYTF
cdr3_nt: TGTGCCAGCAGCCTACGCGGAGCAGCCAACTATGGCTACACCTTC
clone_size: .
v_call: TRBV13
j_call: TRBJ1-2
d_call: .

cdr3_aa: CASSIRDSYYGYTF
cdr3_nt: TGTGCCAGCAGCATCCGGGACAGCTACTATGGCTACACCTTC
clone_size: .
v_call: TRBV13
j_call: TRBJ1-2
d_call: TRBD1

cdr3_aa: CASSPTGPGFYTF
cdr3_nt: TGTGCCAGCAGCCCTACTGGGCCTGGTTTCTACACCTTC
clone_size: few
v_call: TRBV5-5
j_call: TRBJ1-2
d_call: .

cdr3_aa: CASSPSPLSGGGNEQFF
cdr3_nt: TGTGCCAGCAGCCCCTCCCCCCTCAGCGGGGGAGGCAATGAGCAGTTCTTC
clone_size: .
v_call: TRBV7-6
j_call: TRBJ2-1
d_call: TRBD2

cdr3_aa: CASSFTGPNEQYF
cdr3_nt: TGTGCCAGCAGCTTCACAGGTCCTAACGAGCAGTACTTC
clone_size: .
v_call: TRBV7-8
j_call: TRBJ2-7
d_call: .

cdr3_aa: CAISPDRGNQPQHF
cdr3_nt: TGTGCCATCAGCCCCGACAGGGGCAATCAGCCCCAGCATTTT
clone_size: once
v_call: TRBV10-3
j_call: TRBJ1-5
d_call: TRBD1

cdr3_aa: CASSINGGPNYGYTF
cdr3_nt: TGTGCCAGTAGTATAAACGGGGGGCCGAACTATGGCTACACCTTC
clone_size: .
v_call: TRBV19
j_call: TRBJ1-2
d_call: .